This TCR beta chain was identified in a study of CD8+CD57+ T cells in acquired aplastic anemia. The sequenced patients had an expansion of CD8+CD57+ cells seen by flow cytometry. This clonotype was seen a handful of times. Both TCR beta VDJ combination and CDR3 sequence profiling were carried out. Genomic DNA was the template for this profiling. TCRdb analysed the reads with MiXCR anew, one entry per CDR3 protein. This sample carries around 430,000 distinct CDR3 sequences, around 33% of them seen once, and the ten largest clones take less than 0.85%. CDR1 is GTSNPN and CDR2 is SVGIG in the germline V gene (reference sequence). The V and J ends lost 5 bases and 4 bases, in that order; junction bases with no gene match: 8. The CDR3 has 15 residues.

The sample consisted of sorted CD4+, CD8+, or CD8+CD57+ T cells (not recorded which) from PBMCs. The V gene is TRBV30, the J gene TRBJ1-6; 7 bases line up with TRBD1. This clonotype was sampled from a human donor with aplastic anemia. In DNA form, the CDR3 reads TGTGCCTGGTCCTCCGGGACAGCATATAATTCACCCCTCCACTTT. As protein: CAWSSGTAYNSPLHF.